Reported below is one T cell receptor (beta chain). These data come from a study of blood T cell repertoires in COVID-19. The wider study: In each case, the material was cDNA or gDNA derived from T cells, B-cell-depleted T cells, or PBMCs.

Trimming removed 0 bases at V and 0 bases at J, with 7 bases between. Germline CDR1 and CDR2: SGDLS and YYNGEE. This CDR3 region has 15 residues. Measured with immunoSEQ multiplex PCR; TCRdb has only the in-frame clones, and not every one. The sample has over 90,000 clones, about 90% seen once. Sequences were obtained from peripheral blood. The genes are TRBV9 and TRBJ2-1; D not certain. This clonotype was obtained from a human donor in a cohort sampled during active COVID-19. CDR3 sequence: CASSVVPGSYNEQFF. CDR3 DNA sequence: TGTGCCAGCAGCGTAGTGCCAGGCTCCTACAATGAGCAGTTCTTC.